This T cell receptor beta chain originates from a study of CD4 T cells in relation to SARS-CoV-2 and coronaviruses. At the level of the study: Crossreactive spike epitopes shared across donors were mapped to their HLA restriction.

The unexposed donors gave CD4+ T cells in 2011-2018, prior to COVID-19. The data were produced by immunoSEQ multiplex PCR, yet TCRdb's version contains in-frame clones alone and is incomplete. The sample includes about 68,000 clones, 80% to 95% seen only once; the top ten take under 0.25%. Trimming took 4 bases from V and 4 from J; bases not matched to a gene: 9. Germline V lookup: CDR1 KGHDR, CDR2 SFDVKD. The CDR3 has 18 residues. Sequenced: naive CD4+ T cells from PBMCs. Sample subset: naive CD4+ T cells isolated by negative enrichment. The clonotype originates from a human donor in good health. The genes are TRBV24-1 and TRBJ2-3; TRBD2 agrees at 14 bases. The CDR3 reads CATSEEGLAGAWPDTQYF. CDR3 coding DNA: TGTGCCACCAGTGAGGAGGGACTAGCGGGAGCCTGGCCAGATACGCAGTATTTT.